This T cell receptor (beta chain) was identified during a study of blood T cell repertoires in COVID-19. TCRdb keeps only in-frame clones here, not all; method: immunoSEQ multiplex PCR. The data contain under 150,000 clones, over 75% of them seen just once; the ten biggest clones take up roughly 10%. The sample taken for sequencing was peripheral blood. The TCR originated in a man in his forties or fifties with active or convalescent COVID-19.

The CDR3 region is CAWSTTGRGGYTF. CDR3 bases: TGTGCCTGGAGTACAACAGGGAGAGGGGGCTACACCTTC. The rearrangement links TRBV30 to TRBJ1-2; D is perhaps TRBD1 (6 bases). The CDR3 sequence is 13 residues long. The V gene's germline CDR1 is GTSNPN and CDR2 SVGIG (reference sequence). V gave up 2 bases and J gave up 8 bases, with 15 bases separating them.